This T cell receptor (beta chain) was identified during a study of tumor and adjacent non-tumor tissue in lung cancer. At the level of the study: Some 4.1 million productive TCRbeta reads were obtained per sample on average.

A modified ARM-PCR protocol with three rounds of nested PCR amplified TCRbeta. MiXCR, applied by TCRdb to the multiplex PCR reads, yields one record per CDR3 protein. The sample holds fewer than 150,000 distinct CDR3 sequences, 66% seen once. Germline CDR1 reads SGHNT; CDR2 reads YYREEE (reference sequence). The CDR3 contains 15 residues. Trimming took off 4 bases at V and 13 bases at J, with 21 bases between the two ends. RNA was extracted from bulk tissue without any cell sorting. The receptor was derived from a man aged 55 to 69 with small cell lung cancer. Sequencing was performed on lung tumor tissue. The chain couples TRBV5-4 to TRBJ2-6; D not certain. This chain's CDR3 is CASSPGFTGVKVLTF. CDR3 coding DNA: TGTGCCAGCAGCCCAGGATTCACTGGGGTCAAAGTCCTGACTTTC.